The sequence of this T cell receptor (beta chain) was determined in a study of blood T cell repertoires in COVID-19. Authors' data handling: Reference gene primer amplification gave nucleated cell count estimates. Generated by immunoSEQ multiplex PCR, the TCRdb table keeps only in-frame clones and is missing some. Clonal size and the V and J genes are those of that table, whereas D and trimming came from the DNA. The sample lists approximately 150,000 clones; more than 75% were seen once. This CDR3 comprises 13 residues. Germline V lookup: CDR1 SEHNR, CDR2 FQNEAQ (reference sequence). V shed 3 bases and J shed 4 bases, with 7 bases lying between them.

The chain couples TRBV7-9 to TRBJ1-5; tentatively, D is TRBD1 (6 bases). Material: peripheral blood. The TCR sequence derives from a human donor with acute or convalescent COVID-19. The donor label of this sample is uncertain. CDR3 nucleotide sequence: TGTGCCAGCAGCTTCGACAGGAATCAGCCCCAGCATTTT. This encodes CASSFDRNQPQHF. The complete variable domain, with remaining parts taken from reference TRBV7-9 and TRBJ1-5, reads DTGVSQNPRHKITKRGQNVTFRCDPISEHNRLYWYRQTLGQGPEFLTYFQNEAQLEKSRLLSDRFSAERPKGSFSTLEIQRTEQGDSAMYLCASSFDRNQPQHFGDGTRLSIL.